The sequence of this TCR beta chain was determined in a study of shared T cell receptors in the human thymus. The data were produced by immunoSEQ multiplex PCR, yet TCRdb's version contains in-frame clones alone and is incomplete. The profile covers roughly 410,000 clones, with 95% appearing a single time and about 0.02% taken by the ten largest. The specimen was thymocytes. The sequence was obtained from a human donor.

In nucleotides, the CDR3 is TGCGCCAGCAGCCAAGGGGGATGGGGGGCTGGGGAGACCCAGTACTTC. Translation gives CASSQGGWGAGETQYF. The V call is TRBV4-1, the J call TRBJ2-5; D may correspond to TRBD1 or TRBD2 (6 bases each). V was clipped by 1 base and J by 5 bases, with 17 bases between them. This CDR3 region has 16 residues. Germline assignment: CDR1 MGHRA and CDR2 YSYEKL.